Listed below are T cell receptor beta chains from one sample, sequenced in a study of CD8 T cell repertoires and HIV-1 epitope variants. The assay was immunoSEQ multiplex PCR, and TCRdb's table has in-frame clones only and misses some. The table shows approximately 3,000 clones, with under 85% occurring only once. Their target antigens are unknown. The specimen was cultured CD8+ T cells derived from PBMCs. Receptors were obtained from a male donor with HIV. CDR3s include the opening cysteine and the closing phenylalanine or tryptophan. A D gene is named only where the DNA matches it firmly.

V gene: TRBV4-3
D gene: TRBD2
CDR3 protein: CASSLTSGDPRDTQYF

V gene: TRBV30
D gene: TRBD2
CDR3 protein: CAWSVAGGGELFF

V gene: TRBV5-8
D gene: .
CDR3 protein: CASNLLNTGELFF

V gene: TRBV19
D gene: .
CDR3 protein: CASRETLSYNEQFF

V gene: TRBV27
D gene: TRBD1
CDR3 protein: CASSLSIGTGYEEAFF

V gene: TRBV5-2
D gene: .
CDR3 protein: CASSSAGIDQETQYF

V gene: TRBV9
D gene: TRBD1
CDR3 protein: CASSVGQGAWETQYF

V gene: TRBV28
D gene: .
CDR3 protein: CASSLTSQNEKLFF

V gene: TRBV21-1
D gene: .
CDR3 protein: CASSRPGPLKNIQYF

V gene: TRBV19
D gene: .
CDR3 protein: CASFGQPSYNEQFF

V gene: TRBV4-3
D gene: TRBD1
CDR3 protein: CASSQTGGSGANVLTF

V gene: TRBV2
D gene: .
CDR3 protein: CASSEARGTGHEQYF

V gene: TRBV6-1
D gene: .
CDR3 protein: CASSEGAGPYEQYF

V gene: TRBV4-3
D gene: .
CDR3 protein: CASSQGVSDIQYF

V gene: TRBV6-5
D gene: TRBD2
CDR3 protein: CASSYSGTSGQETQYF

V gene: TRBV7-2
D gene: .
CDR3 protein: CASSVTGGEETQYF

V gene: TRBV28
D gene: TRBD2
CDR3 protein: CASSTGLAGYEQYF

V gene: TRBV27
D gene: .
CDR3 protein: CASSLSSAGWFYEQYF

V gene: TRBV4-1
D gene: TRBD2
CDR3 protein: CASSQGTSNEQYF

V gene: TRBV4-1
D gene: .
CDR3 protein: CASSQDPPDLDYGYTF

V gene: TRBV18
D gene: TRBD1
CDR3 protein: CASSDRGRGTDTQYF

V gene: TRBV5-6
D gene: TRBD2
CDR3 protein: CASTYSGGANEQFF

V gene: TRBV6-6
D gene: .
CDR3 protein: CASSGQTNTEAFF

V gene: TRBV5-4
D gene: TRBD2
CDR3 protein: CASSFSGTSTDTQYF

V gene: TRBV7-8
D gene: .
CDR3 protein: CASSLDSSYNEQFF

V gene: TRBV28
D gene: .
CDR3 protein: CASRSGDYEQYF

V gene: TRBV27
D gene: .
CDR3 protein: CASSLRALYEQYF

V gene: TRBV19
D gene: .
CDR3 protein: CASSEDQSSYNEQFF

V gene: TRBV4-1
D gene: .
CDR3 protein: CASGGGGFVTF

V gene: TRBV29-1
D gene: .
CDR3 protein: CSVELDRSYEQYF

V gene: TRBV29-1
D gene: .
CDR3 protein: CSVQGSYEQYF

V gene: TRBV5-6
D gene: TRBD1
CDR3 protein: CASSLGISTGQGPLHF

V gene: TRBV29-1
D gene: .
CDR3 protein: CSVEAGELFF

V gene: TRBV4-2
D gene: .
CDR3 protein: CASSQDAGPTSYEQYF

V gene: TRBV28
D gene: .
CDR3 protein: CASSWLSPTYEQYF

V gene: TRBV30
D gene: .
CDR3 protein: CAWGRIATRDEQYF

V gene: TRBV27
D gene: TRBD1
CDR3 protein: CASSFRDSLQETQYF

V gene: TRBV4-2
D gene: .
CDR3 protein: CASSQDSAARSEQYF

V gene: TRBV28
D gene: .
CDR3 protein: CASSLSQNTEAFF

V gene: TRBV30
D gene: TRBD2
CDR3 protein: CAWSVPPGGREIKVYTGELFF

V gene: TRBV9
D gene: .
CDR3 protein: CASSVVGAAPTDTQYF

V gene: TRBV7-9
D gene: TRBD1
CDR3 protein: CASGQGRFDEQYF

V gene: TRBV9
D gene: TRBD1
CDR3 protein: CASSGLSGGGYNEQFF

V gene: TRBV29-1
D gene: .
CDR3 protein: CSVENRQQETQYF

V gene: TRBV9
D gene: .
CDR3 protein: CASSVVEGPGSGELFF

V gene: TRBV19
D gene: .
CDR3 protein: CASSTLATEYEQYF

V gene: TRBV27
D gene: TRBD2
CDR3 protein: CASSSGGGGTDTQYF

V gene: TRBV6-9
D gene: .
CDR3 protein: CASSYDSYNEQFF